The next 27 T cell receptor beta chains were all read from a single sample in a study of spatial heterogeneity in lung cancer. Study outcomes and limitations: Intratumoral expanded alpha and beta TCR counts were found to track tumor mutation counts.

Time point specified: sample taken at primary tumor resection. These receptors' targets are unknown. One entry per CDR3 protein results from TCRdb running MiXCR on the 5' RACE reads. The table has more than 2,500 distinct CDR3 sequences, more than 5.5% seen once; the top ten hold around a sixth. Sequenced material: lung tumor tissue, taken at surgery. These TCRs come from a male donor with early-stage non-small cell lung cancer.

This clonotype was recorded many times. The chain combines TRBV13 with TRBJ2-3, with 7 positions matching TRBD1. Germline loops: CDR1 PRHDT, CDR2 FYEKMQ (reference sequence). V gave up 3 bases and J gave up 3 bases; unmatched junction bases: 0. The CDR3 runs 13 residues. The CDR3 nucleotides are TGTGCCAGCAGCTTGACAGGGACAGATACGCAGTATTTT. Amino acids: CASSLTGTDTQYF.

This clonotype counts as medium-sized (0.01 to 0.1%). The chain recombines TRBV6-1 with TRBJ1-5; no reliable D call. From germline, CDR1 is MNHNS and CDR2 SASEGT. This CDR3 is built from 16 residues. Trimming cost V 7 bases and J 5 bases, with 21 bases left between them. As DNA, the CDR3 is TGTGCCAGCACCACATCCCTCCGAGGGAGAGATCAGCCCCAGCATTTT. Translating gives CASTTSLRGRDQPQHF.

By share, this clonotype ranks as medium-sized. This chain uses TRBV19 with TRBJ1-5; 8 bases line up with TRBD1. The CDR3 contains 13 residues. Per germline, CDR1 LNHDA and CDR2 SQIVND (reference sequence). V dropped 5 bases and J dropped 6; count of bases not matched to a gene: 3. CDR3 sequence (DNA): TGTGCCAGTAGTGACAGGGGTGTTCAGCCCCAGCATTTT. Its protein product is CASSDRGVQPQHF.

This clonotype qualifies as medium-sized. CDR3: CSARDAVNEQFF. The CDR3 bases are TGCAGTGCTAGAGATGCTGTCAATGAGCAGTTCTTC. The chain employs TRBV20-1 and TRBJ2-1; no reliable D call. Germline-derived CDR1 and CDR2 are DFQATT and SNEGSKA (reference sequence). Trimming stripped 0 bases from V and 6 bases from J, with 6 bases between. CDR3 length equals 12 residues.

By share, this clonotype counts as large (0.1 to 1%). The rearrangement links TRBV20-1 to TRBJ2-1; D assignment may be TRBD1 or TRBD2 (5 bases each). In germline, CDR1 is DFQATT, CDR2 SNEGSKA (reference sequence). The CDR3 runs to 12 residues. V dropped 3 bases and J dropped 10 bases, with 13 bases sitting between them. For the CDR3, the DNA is TGCAGTGCTAGGGGGACCCTGGGGGAGCAGTTCTTC. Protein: CSARGTLGEQFF.

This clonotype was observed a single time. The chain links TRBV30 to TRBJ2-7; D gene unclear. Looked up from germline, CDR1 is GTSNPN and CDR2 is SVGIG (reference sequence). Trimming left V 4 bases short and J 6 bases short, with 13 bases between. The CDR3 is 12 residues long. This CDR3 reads CAWMPGSREQYF. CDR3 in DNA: TGTGCCTGGATGCCGGGTTCTCGCGAGCAGTACTTC.

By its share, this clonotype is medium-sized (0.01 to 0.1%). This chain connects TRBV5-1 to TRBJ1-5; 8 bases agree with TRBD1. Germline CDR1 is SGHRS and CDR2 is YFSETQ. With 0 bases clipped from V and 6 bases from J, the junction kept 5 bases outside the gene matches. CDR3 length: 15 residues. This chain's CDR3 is CASSLAPDRGQPQHF. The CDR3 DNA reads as TGCGCCAGCAGCTTGGCCCCAGACAGGGGTCAGCCCCAGCATTTT.

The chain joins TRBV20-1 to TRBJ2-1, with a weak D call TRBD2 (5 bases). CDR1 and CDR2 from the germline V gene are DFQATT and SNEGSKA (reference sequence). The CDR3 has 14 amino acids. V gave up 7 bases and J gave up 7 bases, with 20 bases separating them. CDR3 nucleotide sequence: TGCAGTGTTCCCCCCGGGCTAGCCGGGAATGAGCAGTTCTTC. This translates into CSVPPGLAGNEQFF.

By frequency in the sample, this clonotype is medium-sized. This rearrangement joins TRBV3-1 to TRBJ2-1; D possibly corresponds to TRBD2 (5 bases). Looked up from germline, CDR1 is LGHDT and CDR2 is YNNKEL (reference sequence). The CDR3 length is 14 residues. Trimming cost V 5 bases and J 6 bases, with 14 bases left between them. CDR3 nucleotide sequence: TGTGCCAGCAGCTTCACCGGGATCCGCAATGAGCAGTTCTTC. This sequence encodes CASSFTGIRNEQFF.

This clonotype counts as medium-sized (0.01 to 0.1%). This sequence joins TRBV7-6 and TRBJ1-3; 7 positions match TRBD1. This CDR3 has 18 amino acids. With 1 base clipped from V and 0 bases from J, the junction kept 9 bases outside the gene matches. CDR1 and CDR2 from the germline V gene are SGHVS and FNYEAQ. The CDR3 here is CASSLEAGGASSGNTIYF. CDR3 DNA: TGTGCCAGCAGCTTAGAGGCAGGGGGTGCGAGCTCTGGAAACACCATATATTTT.

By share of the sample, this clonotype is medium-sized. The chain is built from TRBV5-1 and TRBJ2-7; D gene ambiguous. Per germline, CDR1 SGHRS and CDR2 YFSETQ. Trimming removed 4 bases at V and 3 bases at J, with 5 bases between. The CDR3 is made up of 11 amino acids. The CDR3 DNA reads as TGCGCCAGCAGCCCCGGCTACGAGCAGTACTTC. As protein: CASSPGYEQYF.

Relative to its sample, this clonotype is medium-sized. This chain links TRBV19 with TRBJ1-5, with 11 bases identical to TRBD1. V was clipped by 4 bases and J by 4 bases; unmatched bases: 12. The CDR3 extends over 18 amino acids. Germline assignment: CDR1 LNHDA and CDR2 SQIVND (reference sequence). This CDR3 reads CASSTRGFGTGGNQPQHF. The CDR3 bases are TGTGCCAGTAGTACGCGGGGTTTTGGGACAGGGGGAAATCAGCCCCAGCATTTT.

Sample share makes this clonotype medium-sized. The CDR3 protein is CASSLTGANTGELFF. The CDR3 DNA is TGTGCCAGCAGTCTGACAGGGGCGAACACCGGGGAGCTGTTTTTT. The chain couples TRBV27 to TRBJ2-2, with TRBD1 matching over 8 bases. V gave up 5 bases and J gave up 0 bases; unmatched junction bases: 2. Germline V gene lookup returns CDR1 MNHEY and CDR2 SMNVEV (reference sequence). This CDR3 has 15 amino acids.

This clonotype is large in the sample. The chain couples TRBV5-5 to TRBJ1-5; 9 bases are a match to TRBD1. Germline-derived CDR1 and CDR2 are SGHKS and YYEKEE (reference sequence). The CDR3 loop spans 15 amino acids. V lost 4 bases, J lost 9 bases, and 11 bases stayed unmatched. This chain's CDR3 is CASSVGGTGLWPQHF. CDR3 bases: TGTGCCAGCAGCGTAGGAGGGACAGGGTTGTGGCCCCAGCATTTT.

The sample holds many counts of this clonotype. Written as DNA, the CDR3 is TGTGCCAGCAGGAACACTGAAGCTTTCTTT. Protein sequence: CASRNTEAFF. The chain combines TRBV6-6 with TRBJ1-1; D unclear. The length of the CDR3 is 10 residues. Trimming took off 6 bases at V and 1 base at J, with 0 bases between the two ends. CDR1 and CDR2 (germline): MNHNY, SVGAGI (reference sequence).

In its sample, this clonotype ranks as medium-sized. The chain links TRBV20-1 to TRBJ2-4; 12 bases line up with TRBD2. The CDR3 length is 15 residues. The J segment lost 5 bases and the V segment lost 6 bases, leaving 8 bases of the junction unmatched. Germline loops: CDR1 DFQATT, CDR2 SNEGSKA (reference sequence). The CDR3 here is CSAPRLAGEENIQYF. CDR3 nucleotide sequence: TGCAGTGCCCCTAGACTAGCGGGGGAAGAAAACATTCAGTACTTC.

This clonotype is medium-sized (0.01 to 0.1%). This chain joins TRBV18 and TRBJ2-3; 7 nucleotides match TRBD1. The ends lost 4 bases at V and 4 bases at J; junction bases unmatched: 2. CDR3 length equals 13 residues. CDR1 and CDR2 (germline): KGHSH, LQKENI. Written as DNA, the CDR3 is TGTGCCAGCTCACGGCAGGGGGCAGATACGCAGTATTTT. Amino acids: CASSRQGADTQYF.

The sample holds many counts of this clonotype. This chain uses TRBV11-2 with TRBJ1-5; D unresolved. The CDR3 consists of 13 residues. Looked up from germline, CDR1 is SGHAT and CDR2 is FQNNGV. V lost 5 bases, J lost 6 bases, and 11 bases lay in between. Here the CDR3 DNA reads TGTGCCAGCAGCCAAGGGTTAAGTCAGCCCCAGCATTTT. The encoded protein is CASSQGLSQPQHF.

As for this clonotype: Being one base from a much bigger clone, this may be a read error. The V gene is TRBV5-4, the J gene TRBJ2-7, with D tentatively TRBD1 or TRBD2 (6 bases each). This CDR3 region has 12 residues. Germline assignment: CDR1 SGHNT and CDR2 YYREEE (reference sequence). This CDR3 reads CANSLEGEEQYF. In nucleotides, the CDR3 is TGTGCCAACAGCTTGGAGGGGGAAGAGCAGTACTTC.

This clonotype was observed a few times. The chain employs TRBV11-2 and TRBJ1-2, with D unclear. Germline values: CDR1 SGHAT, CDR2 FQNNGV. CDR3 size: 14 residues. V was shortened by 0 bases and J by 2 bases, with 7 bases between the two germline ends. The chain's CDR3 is CASSLDLRNYGYTF. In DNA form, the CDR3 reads TGTGCCAGCAGCTTAGATCTCAGGAACTATGGCTACACCTTC.

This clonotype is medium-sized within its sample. The CDR3 here is CASSPGSNTGELFF. CDR3 DNA: TGTGCCAGCAGCCCGGGTTCGAACACCGGGGAGCTGTTTTTT. V and J are TRBV7-9 and TRBJ2-2, with D unresolved. In germline, CDR1 is SEHNR, CDR2 FQNEAQ (reference sequence). Trimming pared 5 bases from V and 0 bases from J, leaving 7 bases between. The CDR3 totals 14 residues.

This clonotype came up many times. CDR3 amino acids: CASSPGQGPRGEKLFF. CDR3 coding DNA: TGTGCCAGCAGCCCGGGACAGGGCCCAAGGGGTGAAAAACTGTTTTTT. V is TRBV7-8 and J is TRBJ1-4; 9 nucleotides agree with TRBD1. The V segment lost 5 bases and the J segment 7 bases; nucleotides outside the gene matches: 11. Germline-derived CDR1 and CDR2 are SGHVS and FQNEAQ. The CDR3 covers 16 residues.

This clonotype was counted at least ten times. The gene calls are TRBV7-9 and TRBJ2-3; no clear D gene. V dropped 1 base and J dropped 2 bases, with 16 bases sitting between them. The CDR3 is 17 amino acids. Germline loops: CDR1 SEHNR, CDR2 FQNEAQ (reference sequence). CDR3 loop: CASSLGVFQVPTDTQYF. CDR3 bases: TGTGCCAGCAGCTTAGGGGTCTTCCAGGTACCCACAGATACGCAGTATTTT.

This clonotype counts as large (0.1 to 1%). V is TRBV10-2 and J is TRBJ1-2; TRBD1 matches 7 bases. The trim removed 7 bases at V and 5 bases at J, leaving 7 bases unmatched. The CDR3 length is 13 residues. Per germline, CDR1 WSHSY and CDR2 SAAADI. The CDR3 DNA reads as TGCGCCAGCACCGAGGACAGGTTATATGGCTACACCTTC. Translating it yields CASTEDRLYGYTF.

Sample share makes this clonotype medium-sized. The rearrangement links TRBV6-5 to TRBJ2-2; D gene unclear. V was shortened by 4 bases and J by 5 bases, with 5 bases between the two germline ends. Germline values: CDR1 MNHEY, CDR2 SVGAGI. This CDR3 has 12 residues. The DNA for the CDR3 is TGTGCCAGCAGTTTTAGTACCGGGGAGCTGTTTTTT. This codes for CASSFSTGELFF.

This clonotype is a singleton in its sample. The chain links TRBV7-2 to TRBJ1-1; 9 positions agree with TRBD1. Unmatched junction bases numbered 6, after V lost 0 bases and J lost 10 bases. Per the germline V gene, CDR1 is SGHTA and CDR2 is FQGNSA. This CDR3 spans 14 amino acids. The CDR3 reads CASSLAPGQGLAFF. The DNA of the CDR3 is TGTGCCAGCAGCTTAGCACCTGGACAGGGGTTAGCTTTCTTT. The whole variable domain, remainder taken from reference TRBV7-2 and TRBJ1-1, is GAGVSQSPSNKVTEKGKDVELRCDPISGHTALYWYRQSLGQGLEFLIYFQGNSAPDKSGLPSDRFSAERTGGSVSTLTIQRTQQEDSAVYLCASSLAPGQGLAFFGQGTRLTVV.

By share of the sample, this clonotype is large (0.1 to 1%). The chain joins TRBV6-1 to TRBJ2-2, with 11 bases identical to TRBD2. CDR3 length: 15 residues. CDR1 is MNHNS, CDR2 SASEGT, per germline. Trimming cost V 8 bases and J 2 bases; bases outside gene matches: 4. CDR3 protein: CASLAGGGNTGELFF. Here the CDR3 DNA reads TGTGCCAGCTTAGCGGGAGGGGGAAACACCGGGGAGCTGTTTTTT.